A single sample is the source of the 10 T cell receptor beta chains below, sequenced in a study of OX40 agonist ivuxolimab in advanced cancers. Sequencing used immunoSEQ multiplex PCR; TCRdb keeps in-frame clones, though not all of them. Among approximately 22,000 clones listed, about 83% were seen once. The starting material was CD4+ or CD8+ T cells sorted from blood, obtained in a trial of the OX40 agonist ivuxolimab. Receptor source: an adult with an advanced solid tumor such as melanoma, head and neck, liver or kidney cancer.

The rearrangement links TRBV6-4 to TRBJ2-3; 10 nucleotides line up with TRBD2. V lost 0 bases to trimming and J lost 4 bases; unmatched junction nucleotides: 1. The CDR3 is made up of 15 amino acids. The germline gives CDR1 MRHNA, CDR2 SNTAGT. The CDR3 here is CASSDSAGGPDTQYF. As DNA, the CDR3 is TGTGCCAGCAGTGACTCAGCGGGGGGGCCAGATACGCAGTATTTT.

CDR3 DNA sequence: TGTGCCAGCAGTGACCAGGGGGCGCACGAGCAGTACTTC. Translated, it gives CASSDQGAHEQYF. The V gene is TRBV2, the J gene TRBJ2-5; 8 nucleotides agree with TRBD1. The J call is uncertain, as TRBJ2-7 better fits the DNA end. The CDR3 runs 13 residues. The germline CDR1 and CDR2 sequences are SNHLY and FYNNEI.

The chain links TRBV7-6 to TRBJ2-1, with unresolved D. Trimming left V 5 bases short and J 5 bases short, with 13 bases between. Looked up from germline, CDR1 is SGHVS and CDR2 is FNYEAQ. The CDR3 runs to 14 residues. The chain's CDR3 is CASSSRRSDNEQFF. CDR3 sequence (DNA): TGTGCCAGCAGCAGCCGGCGATCGGACAATGAGCAGTTCTTC. Together with reference TRBV7-6 and TRBJ2-1, the CDR3 gives the full variable domain: GAGVSQSPRYKVTKRGQDVALRCDPISGHVSLYWYRQALGQGPEFLTYFNYEAQQDKSGLPNDRFSAERPEGSISTLTIQRTEQRDSAMYRCASSSRRSDNEQFFGPGTRLTVL.

The chain couples TRBV18 to TRBJ2-1, with 14 positions matching TRBD2. The CDR3 spans 16 residues. CDR1 and CDR2 from the germline V gene are KGHSH and LQKENI. Unmatched junction bases numbered 5, after V lost 2 bases and J lost 8 bases. The CDR3 here is CASSPGTSGSGDEQFF. CDR3 bases: TGTGCCAGCTCACCAGGGACTAGCGGGAGTGGGGATGAGCAGTTCTTC.

The chain has TRBV28 and TRBJ2-5, with a possible D match to TRBD2 (6 bases). Germline V gene lookup returns CDR1 MDHEN and CDR2 SYDVKM. Trimming shortened V by 6 bases and J by 1 base, and 12 bases separated the two germline ends. The CDR3 is 14 residues long. The CDR3 region is CASRPPEGQETQYF. The CDR3 DNA follows: TGTGCCAGCAGGCCCCCGGAGGGCCAAGAGACCCAGTACTTC.

This clone was recorded a few times. This chain links TRBV14 with TRBJ1-1; no definite D call. V was cut by 2 bases and J by 0 bases, with 13 bases left in between. Germline CDR1 reads SGHDN; CDR2 reads FVKESK. CDR3 size: 16 residues. The CDR3: CASSQTALRMNTEAFF. The CDR3 coding sequence is TGTGCCAGCAGCCAAACGGCCCTGAGAATGAACACTGAAGCTTTCTTT.

The chain recombines TRBV7-3 with TRBJ2-2; D unresolved. Trimming pared 5 bases from V and 7 bases from J, leaving 8 bases between. The CDR3 sequence is 12 residues long. The germline V gene has CDR1 SGHTA and CDR2 FQGTGA. The CDR3 bases are TGTGCCAGCAGCCCTCGGAGCGGGGAGCTGTTTTTT. Its translation: CASSPRSGELFF.

The rearrangement joins TRBV12-5 to TRBJ2-5, with D possibly being TRBD2 (5 bases). Trimming pared 1 base from V and 5 bases from J, leaving 5 bases between. From germline, CDR1 is LGHNT and CDR2 FRNRAP. The CDR3 runs 12 residues. The CDR3: CASGLGGETQYF. CDR3 bases: TGTGCTAGTGGTTTGGGCGGGGAGACCCAGTACTTC.

This clone turned up a few times. The V and J genes are TRBV6-4 and TRBJ2-4; 11 positions agree with TRBD1. The CDR3 contains 14 residues. V shed 2 bases and J 6 bases; nucleotides not matched to a gene: 0. Germline assignment: CDR1 MRHNA and CDR2 SNTAGT. CDR3 sequence: CASSDGTGGNIQYF. The CDR3 coding sequence is TGTGCCAGCAGTGACGGGACAGGGGGAAACATTCAGTACTTC.

The V gene is TRBV14, the J gene TRBJ2-7, with D possibly being TRBD1 (5 bases). The ends were cut back, 3 bases at V and 2 bases at J, with 17 bases in the middle. CDR1 and CDR2 (germline): SGHDN, FVKESK. The CDR3 is 16 amino acids. The CDR3, as DNA: TGTGCCAGCAGCCAGTCCCGCCCGACAGAACCCTACGAGCAGTACTTC. This gives the protein CASSQSRPTEPYEQYF.